The sequence of this T cell receptor beta chain was determined in a study of cytomegalovirus exposure and HLA in healthy donors. On this clone itself: Its antigen remains unknown.

Germline loops: CDR1 LNHDA, CDR2 SQIVND (reference sequence). This CDR3 has 14 amino acids. The V end was cut by 5 bases, the J end by 7 bases, with 15 bases between. The PCR ran on 60 Vbeta and 13 Jbeta primers. This table comes from immunoSEQ multiplex PCR, and its TCRdb copy is limited to in-frame clones, with some not included. The repertoire holds about 36,000 clones, with around 50% as singletons. This cohort consisted of healthy bone marrow donors. Whole-study findings and limits: V segments that were indistinguishable, TRBV6-2 and TRBV6-3 among them, were omitted from analysis. Most of the CMV-associated TCR beta chains (in a later analysis) appeared to be HLA-restricted. Presence/absence comparisons presumed near-even sequencing depth among donors.

The sequence was obtained from a woman aged 35 to 49 in good health and CMV-seropositive. The V gene is TRBV19, the J gene TRBJ1-5; D not resolved. The material sequenced was PBMCs. The CDR3 protein is CASSGAEGRQPQHF. DNA of the CDR3: TGTGCCAGTAGTGGAGCGGAGGGCCGGCAGCCCCAGCATTTT.